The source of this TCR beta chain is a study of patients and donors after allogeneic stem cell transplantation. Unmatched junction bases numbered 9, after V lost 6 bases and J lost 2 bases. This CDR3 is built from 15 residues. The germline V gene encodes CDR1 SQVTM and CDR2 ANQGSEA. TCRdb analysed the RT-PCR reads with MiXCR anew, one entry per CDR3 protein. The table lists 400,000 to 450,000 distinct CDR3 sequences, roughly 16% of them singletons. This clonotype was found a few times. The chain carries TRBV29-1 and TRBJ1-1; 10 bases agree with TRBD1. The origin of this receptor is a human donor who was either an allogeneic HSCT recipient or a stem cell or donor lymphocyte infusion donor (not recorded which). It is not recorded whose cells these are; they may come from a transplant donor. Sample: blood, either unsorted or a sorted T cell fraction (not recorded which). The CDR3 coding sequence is TGCAGCGTCTTGGACAGGGGGAAGCCAAACACTGAAGCTTTCTTT. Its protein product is CSVLDRGKPNTEAFF.